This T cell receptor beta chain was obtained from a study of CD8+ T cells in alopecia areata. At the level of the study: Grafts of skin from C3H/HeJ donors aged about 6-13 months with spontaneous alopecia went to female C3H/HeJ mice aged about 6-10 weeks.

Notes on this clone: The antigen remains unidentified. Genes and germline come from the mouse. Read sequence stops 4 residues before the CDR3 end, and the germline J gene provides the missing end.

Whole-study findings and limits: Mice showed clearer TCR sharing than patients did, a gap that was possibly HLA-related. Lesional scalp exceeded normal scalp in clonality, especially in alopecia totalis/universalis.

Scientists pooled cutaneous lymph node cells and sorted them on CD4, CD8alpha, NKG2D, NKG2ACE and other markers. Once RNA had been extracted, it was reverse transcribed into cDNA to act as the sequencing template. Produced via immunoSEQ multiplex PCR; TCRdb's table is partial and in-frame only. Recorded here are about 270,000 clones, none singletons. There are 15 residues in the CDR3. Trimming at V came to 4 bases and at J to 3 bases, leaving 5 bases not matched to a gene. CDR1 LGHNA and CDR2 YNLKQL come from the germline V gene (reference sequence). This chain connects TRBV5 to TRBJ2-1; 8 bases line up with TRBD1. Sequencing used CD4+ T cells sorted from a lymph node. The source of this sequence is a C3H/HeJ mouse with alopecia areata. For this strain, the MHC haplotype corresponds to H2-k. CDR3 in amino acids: CASSPTTGVYAEQFF. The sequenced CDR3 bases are TGTGCCAGCAGCCCCACGACAGGGGTCTATGCT.